The text below deals with one TCR beta chain. The antigen is undetermined. This specimen belongs to a study of T-cell reconstitution after alpha-beta-depleted transplantation in children. The germline V gene has CDR1 DFQATT and CDR2 SNEGSKA (reference sequence). The CDR3 has 13 residues. The TCRbeta library was prepared with unique molecular identifiers. TCRdb reprocessed the PCR reads via MiXCR and lists one record per CDR3 protein. The sample records 500,000 to 750,000 distinct CDR3 sequences, 13% being singletons. Broader study findings: One year post-transplant, T-cell counts and diversity were largely derived from T cells produced anew. Alpha-beta T cells present about two months after transplant were reported to originate from several hundred expanded graft clones. Surviving recipient T cells and intrathymic progenitors accounted for some patients' high TCRbeta diversity at day 60.

This clonotype was sampled from a male patient aged 10 to 17 who had a stem cell transplant for acute myeloid leukemia, so the T cells may come from the graft donor. The sample consisted of PBMCs, mostly from graft donor cells, taken 360 days after TCRalphabeta/CD19-depleted stem cell transplant. The gene calls are TRBV20-1 and TRBJ2-3, with D possibly called TRBD1 or TRBD2 (6 bases each). This CDR3 is CRGLDLSTDTQYF. As DNA, the CDR3 is TGCCGGGGGCTAGATCTATCCACAGATACGCAGTATTTT.